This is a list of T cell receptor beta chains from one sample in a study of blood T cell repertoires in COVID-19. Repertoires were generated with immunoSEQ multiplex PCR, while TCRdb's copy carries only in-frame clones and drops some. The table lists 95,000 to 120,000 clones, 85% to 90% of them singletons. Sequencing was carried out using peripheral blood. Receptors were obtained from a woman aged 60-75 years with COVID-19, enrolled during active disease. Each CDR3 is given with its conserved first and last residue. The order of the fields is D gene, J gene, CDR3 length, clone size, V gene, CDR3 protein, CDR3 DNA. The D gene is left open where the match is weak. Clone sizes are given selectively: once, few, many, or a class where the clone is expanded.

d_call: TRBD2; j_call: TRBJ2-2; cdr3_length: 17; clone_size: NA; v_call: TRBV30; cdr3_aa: CAWSLQGAGGRTGELFF; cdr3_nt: TGTGCCTGGAGTCTCCAAGGAGCGGGGGGACGAACCGGGGAGCTGTTTTTT
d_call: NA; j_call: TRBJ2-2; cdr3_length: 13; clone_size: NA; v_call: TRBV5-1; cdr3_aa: CASSLGADGELFF; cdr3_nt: TGCGCCAGCAGCTTGGGGGCAGACGGGGAGCTGTTTTTT
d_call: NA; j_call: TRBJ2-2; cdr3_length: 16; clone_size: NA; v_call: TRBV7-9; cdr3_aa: CASSGASSLGTGELFF; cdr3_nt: TGTGCCAGCAGCGGAGCTTCTAGCCTGGGCACCGGGGAGCTGTTTTTT
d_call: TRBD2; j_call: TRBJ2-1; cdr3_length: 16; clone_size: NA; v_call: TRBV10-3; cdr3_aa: CAISEGLAGGYNEQFF; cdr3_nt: TGTGCCATCAGCGAGGGACTAGCGGGGGGCTACAATGAGCAGTTCTTC
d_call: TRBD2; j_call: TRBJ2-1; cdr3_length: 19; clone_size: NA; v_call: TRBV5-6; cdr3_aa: CASSFPLAGGPLSYNEQFF; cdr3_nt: TGTGCCAGCAGCTTTCCGCTAGCGGGGGGGCCCCTTTCCTACAATGAGCAGTTCTTC
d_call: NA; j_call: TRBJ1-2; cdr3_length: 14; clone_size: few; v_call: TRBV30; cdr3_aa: CAWKIDRPRYGYTF; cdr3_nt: TGTGCCTGGAAAATCGACAGGCCCCGATATGGCTACACCTTC
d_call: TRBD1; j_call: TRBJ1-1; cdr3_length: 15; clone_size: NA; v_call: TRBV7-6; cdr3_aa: CASSLQTGENTEAFF; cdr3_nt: TGTGCCAGCAGTCTCCAGACAGGGGAGAACACTGAAGCTTTCTTT
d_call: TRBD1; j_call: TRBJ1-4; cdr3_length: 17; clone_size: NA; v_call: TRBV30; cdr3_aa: CAWSIRPGQGAFEKLFF; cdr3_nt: TGTGCCTGGAGTATCCGACCGGGACAGGGGGCGTTTGAAAAACTGTTTTTT
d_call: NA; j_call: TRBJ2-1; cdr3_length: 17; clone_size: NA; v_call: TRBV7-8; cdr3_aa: CASSPPNGRILYNEQFF; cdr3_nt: TGTGCCAGCAGCCCCCCAAACGGCAGGATTCTTTACAATGAGCAGTTCTTC
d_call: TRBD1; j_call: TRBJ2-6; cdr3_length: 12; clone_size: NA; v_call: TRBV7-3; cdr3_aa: CASSQNRGILTF; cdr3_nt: TGTGCCAGCAGCCAAAACAGGGGCATCCTGACTTTC
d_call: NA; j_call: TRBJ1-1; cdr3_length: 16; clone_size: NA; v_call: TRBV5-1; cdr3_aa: CASSSGMSRGGTEAFF; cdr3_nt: TGCGCCAGCAGCTCTGGGATGTCCAGGGGTGGCACTGAAGCTTTCTTT
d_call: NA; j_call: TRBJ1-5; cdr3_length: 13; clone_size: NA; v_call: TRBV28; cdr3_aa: CASDRPANQPQHF; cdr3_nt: TGTGCCAGCGACAGGCCGGCCAATCAGCCCCAGCATTTT
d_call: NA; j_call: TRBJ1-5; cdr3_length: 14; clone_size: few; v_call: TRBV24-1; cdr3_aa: CATSAPGENQPQHF; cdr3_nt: TGTGCCACCAGTGCCCCTGGAGAGAATCAGCCCCAGCATTTT
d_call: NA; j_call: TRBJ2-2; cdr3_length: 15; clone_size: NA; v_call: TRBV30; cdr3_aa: CAWSPLPPGDGELFF; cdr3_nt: TGTGCCTGGAGCCCCCTCCCCCCCGGGGACGGGGAGCTGTTTTTT
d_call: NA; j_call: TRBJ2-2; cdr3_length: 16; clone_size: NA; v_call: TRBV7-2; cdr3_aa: CASSPRGGPPTGELFF; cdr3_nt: TGTGCCAGCAGCCCCCGCGGCGGGCCCCCCACCGGGGAGCTGTTTTTT
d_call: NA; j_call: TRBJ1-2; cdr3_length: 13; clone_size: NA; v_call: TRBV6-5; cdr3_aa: CASRMATNYGYTF; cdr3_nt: TGTGCCAGCAGAATGGCCACCAACTATGGCTACACCTTC
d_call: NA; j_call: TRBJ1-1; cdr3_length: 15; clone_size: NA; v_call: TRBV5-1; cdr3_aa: CASSPQTETNTEAFF; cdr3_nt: TGCGCCAGCAGCCCCCAGACAGAAACGAACACTGAAGCTTTCTTT
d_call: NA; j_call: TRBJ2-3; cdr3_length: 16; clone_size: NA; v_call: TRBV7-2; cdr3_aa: CASSLRLVSSTDTQYF; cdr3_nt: TGTGCCAGCAGCCTCCGACTAGTCAGCAGCACAGATACGCAGTATTTT
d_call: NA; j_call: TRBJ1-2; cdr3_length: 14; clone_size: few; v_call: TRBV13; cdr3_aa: CASSLRPVGYGYTF; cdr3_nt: TGTGCCAGCAGTCTACGTCCCGTCGGTTATGGCTACACCTTC
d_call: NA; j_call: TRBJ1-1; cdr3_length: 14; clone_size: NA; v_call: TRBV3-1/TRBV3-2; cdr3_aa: CASSHDSLNTEAFF; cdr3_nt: TGTGCCAGCAGCCACGACAGTCTGAACACTGAAGCTTTCTTT
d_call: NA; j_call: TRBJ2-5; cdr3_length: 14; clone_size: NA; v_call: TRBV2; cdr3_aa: CASRSGGQGETQYF; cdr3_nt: TGTGCCAGCAGATCGGGGGGCCAAGGAGAGACCCAGTACTTC
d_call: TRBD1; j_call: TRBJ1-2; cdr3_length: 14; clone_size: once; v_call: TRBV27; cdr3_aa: CASSPGGNNYGYTF; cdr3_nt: TGTGCCAGCAGTCCAGGGGGCAATAACTATGGCTACACCTTC
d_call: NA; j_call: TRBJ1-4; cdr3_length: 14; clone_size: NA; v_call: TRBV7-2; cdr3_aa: CASSPPGGGEKLFF; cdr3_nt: TGTGCCAGCAGCCCCCCGGGTGGAGGTGAAAAACTGTTTTTT
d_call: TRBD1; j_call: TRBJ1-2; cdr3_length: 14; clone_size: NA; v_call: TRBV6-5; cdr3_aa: CASSRQGSNAGYTF; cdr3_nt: TGTGCCAGCAGCAGACAGGGGTCGAATGCTGGCTACACCTTC